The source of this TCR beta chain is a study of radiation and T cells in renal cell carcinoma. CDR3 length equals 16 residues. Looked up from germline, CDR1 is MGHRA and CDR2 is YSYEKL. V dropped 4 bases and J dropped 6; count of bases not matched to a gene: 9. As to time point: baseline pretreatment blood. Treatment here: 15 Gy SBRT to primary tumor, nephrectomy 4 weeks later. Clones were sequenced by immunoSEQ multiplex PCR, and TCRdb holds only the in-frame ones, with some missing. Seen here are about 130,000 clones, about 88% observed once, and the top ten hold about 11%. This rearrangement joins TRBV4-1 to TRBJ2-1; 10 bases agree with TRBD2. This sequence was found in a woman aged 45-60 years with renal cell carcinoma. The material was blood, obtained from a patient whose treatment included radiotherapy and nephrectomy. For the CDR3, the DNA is TGCGCCAGCAGCCGCCTTACGACTAGCGGGCCCAATGAGCAGTTCTTC. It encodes CASSRLTTSGPNEQFF.